Sequencing of this TCR beta chain was carried out in a study of blood T cell repertoires in COVID-19. For the study at large: From T cells, B-cell-depleted T cells, or PBMCs came the material, which was cDNA or gDNA.

The V and J ends lost 9 bases and 0 bases, in that order; junction bases with no gene match: 21. Germline values: CDR1 LNHDA, CDR2 SQIVND (reference sequence). The CDR3 runs 21 residues. The table came from immunoSEQ multiplex PCR; TCRdb's copy has only in-frame clones and leaves some out. The sample has around 97,000 clones, over 75% seen once. The V and J genes are TRBV19 and TRBJ2-4, with TRBD1 identical over 12 bases. The sequencing sample was made of peripheral blood. This clonotype was sampled from a human donor in a cohort sampled during active COVID-19. The CDR3 spells CARAGTGGDAENVLAKNIQYF. CDR3 DNA sequence: TGTGCCAGGGCCGGGACAGGGGGCGATGCTGAAAACGTACTAGCCAAAAACATTCAGTACTTC.